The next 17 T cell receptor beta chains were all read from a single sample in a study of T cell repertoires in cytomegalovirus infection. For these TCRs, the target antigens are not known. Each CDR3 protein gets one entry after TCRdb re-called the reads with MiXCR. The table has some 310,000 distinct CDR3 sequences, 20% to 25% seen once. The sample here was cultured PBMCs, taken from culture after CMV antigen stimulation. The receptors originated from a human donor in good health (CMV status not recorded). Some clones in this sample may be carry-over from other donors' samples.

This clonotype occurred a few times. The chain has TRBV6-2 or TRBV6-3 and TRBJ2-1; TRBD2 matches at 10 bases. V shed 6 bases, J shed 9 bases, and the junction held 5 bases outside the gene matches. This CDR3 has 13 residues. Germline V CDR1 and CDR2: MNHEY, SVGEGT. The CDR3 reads CASSPGTSAEQFF. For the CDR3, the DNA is TGTGCCAGCAGCCCCGGGACTAGCGCTGAGCAGTTCTTC.

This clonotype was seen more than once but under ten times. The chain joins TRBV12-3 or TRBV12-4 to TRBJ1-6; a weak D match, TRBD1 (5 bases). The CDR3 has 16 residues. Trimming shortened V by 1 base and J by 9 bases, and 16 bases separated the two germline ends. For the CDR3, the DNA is TGTGCCAGCAGTTTAGTGGGGCTTTCGAAAGGTTCACCCCTCCACTTT. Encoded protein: CASSLVGLSKGSPLHF.

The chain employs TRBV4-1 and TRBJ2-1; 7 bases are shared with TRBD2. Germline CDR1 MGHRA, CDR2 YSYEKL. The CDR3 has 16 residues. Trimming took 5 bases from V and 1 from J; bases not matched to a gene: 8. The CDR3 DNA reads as TGCGCCAGCAGCAGACTCAGGGAGGGTTCCTACAATGAGCAGTTCTTC. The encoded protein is CASSRLREGSYNEQFF.

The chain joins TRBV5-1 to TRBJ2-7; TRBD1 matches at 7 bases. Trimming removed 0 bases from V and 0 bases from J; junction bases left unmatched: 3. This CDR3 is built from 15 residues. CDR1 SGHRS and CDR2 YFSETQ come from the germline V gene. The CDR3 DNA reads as TGCGCCAGCAGCTTGGAGGGACAGACCTCCTACGAGCAGTACTTC. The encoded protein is CASSLEGQTSYEQYF.

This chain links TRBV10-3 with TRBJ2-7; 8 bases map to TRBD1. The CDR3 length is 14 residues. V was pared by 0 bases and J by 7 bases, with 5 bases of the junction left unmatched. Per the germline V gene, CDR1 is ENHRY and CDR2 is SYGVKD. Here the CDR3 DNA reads TGTGCCATCAGTGAGTCGACAGGGGCGAAGGAGCAGTACGTC. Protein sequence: CAISESTGAKEQYV.

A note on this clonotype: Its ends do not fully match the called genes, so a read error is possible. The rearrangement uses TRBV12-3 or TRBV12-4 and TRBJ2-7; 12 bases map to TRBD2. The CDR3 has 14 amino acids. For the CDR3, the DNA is TGTGCCAGCAGTCTAGCGGGAGGGCTGGGCGAGCAGTACTTC. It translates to CASSLAGGLGEQYF.

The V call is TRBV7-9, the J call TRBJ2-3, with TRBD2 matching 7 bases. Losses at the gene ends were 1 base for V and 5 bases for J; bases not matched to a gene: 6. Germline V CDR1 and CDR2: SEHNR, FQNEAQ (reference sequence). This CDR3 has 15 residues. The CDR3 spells CASSLGGSDGDTQYF. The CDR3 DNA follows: TGTGCCAGCAGCTTAGGCGGGAGTGACGGAGATACGCAGTATTTT.

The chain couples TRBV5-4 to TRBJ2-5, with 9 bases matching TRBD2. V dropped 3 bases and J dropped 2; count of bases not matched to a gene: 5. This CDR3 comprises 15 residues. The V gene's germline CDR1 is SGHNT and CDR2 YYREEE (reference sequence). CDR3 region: CASSSLAGAQETQYF. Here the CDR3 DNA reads TGTGCCAGCAGCTCCTTAGCGGGAGCACAAGAGACCCAGTACTTC.

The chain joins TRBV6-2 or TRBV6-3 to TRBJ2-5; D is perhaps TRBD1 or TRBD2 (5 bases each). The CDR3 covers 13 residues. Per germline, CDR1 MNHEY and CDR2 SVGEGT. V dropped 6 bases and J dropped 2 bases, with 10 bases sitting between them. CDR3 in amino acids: CASSNEGQETQYF. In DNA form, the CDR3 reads TGTGCCAGCAGCAATGAGGGGCAAGAGACCCAGTACTTC.

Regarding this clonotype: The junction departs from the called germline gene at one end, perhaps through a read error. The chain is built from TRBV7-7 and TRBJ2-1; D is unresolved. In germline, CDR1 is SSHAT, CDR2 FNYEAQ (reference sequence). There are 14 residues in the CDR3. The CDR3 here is CASSLGRQYNEQFF. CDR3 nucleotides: TGTGCTAGCAGCCTTGGTCGGCAGTACAATGAGCAGTTCTTC.

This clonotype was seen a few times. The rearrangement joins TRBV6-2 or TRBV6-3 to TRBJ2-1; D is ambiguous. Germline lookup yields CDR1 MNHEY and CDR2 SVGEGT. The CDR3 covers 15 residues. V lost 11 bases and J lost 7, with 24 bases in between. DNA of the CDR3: TGTGCCGGCTCAGAAGGTCCAATTTTAATGAATGAGCAGTTCTTC. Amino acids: CAGSEGPILMNEQFF.

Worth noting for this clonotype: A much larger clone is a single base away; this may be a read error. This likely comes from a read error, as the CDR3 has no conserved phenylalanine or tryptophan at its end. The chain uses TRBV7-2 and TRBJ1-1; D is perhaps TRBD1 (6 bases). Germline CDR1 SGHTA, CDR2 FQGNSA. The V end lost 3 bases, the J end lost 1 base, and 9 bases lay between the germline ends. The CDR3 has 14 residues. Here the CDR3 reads CASSFGQQNTEAFV. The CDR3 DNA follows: TGTGCCAGCAGCTTCGGACAGCAGAACACTGAAGCTTTCGTT.

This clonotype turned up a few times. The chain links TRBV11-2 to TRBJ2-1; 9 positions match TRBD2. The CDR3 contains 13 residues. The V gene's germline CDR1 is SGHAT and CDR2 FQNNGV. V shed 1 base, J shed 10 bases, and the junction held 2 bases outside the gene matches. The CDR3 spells CASSLGLAAEQFF. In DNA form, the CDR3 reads TGTGCCAGCAGCTTAGGACTAGCGGCCGAGCAGTTCTTC.

For the CDR3, the DNA is TGCGCCAGCAGCTTTAAGCGGGAGTCCAACAATGAGCAGTTCTTC. It translates to CASSFKRESNNEQFF. The V and J genes are TRBV5-1 and TRBJ2-1, with TRBD2 matching over 8 bases. Germline V CDR1 and CDR2: SGHRS, YFSETQ. With 2 bases clipped from V and 5 bases from J, the junction kept 6 bases outside the gene matches. This CDR3 has 15 residues.

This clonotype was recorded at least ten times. The CDR3, as DNA: TGTGCCAGCAGCCGGGACTTCAGCTCCTACAATGAGCAGTTCTTC. Translation: CASSRDFSSYNEQFF. This chain links TRBV7-2 with TRBJ2-1; D perhaps matches TRBD2 (6 bases). V gave up 5 bases and J gave up 0 bases, with 11 bases separating them. CDR3 size: 15 residues. The V gene's germline CDR1 is SGHTA and CDR2 FQGNSA. Supplemented by reference TRBV7-2 and TRBJ2-1, the full variable domain reads GAGVSQSPSNKVTEKGKDVELRCDPISGHTALYWYRQSLGQGLEFLIYFQGNSAPDKSGLPSDRFSAERTGGSVSTLTIQRTQQEDSAVYLCASSRDFSSYNEQFFGPGTRLTVL.

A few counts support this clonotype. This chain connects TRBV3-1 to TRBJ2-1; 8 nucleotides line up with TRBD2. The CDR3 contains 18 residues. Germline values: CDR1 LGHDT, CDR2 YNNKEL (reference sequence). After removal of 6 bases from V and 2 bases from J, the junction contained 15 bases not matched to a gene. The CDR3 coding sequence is TGTGCCAGCAGTCGGGGGGGGAGGGCCCCGAAGACCTACAATGAGCAGTTCTTC. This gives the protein CASSRGGRAPKTYNEQFF.

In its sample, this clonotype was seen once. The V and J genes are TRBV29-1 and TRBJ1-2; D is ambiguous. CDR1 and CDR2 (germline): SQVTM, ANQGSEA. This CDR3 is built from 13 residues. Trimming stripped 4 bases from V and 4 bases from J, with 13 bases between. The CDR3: CSVVTESRYGYTF. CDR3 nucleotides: TGCAGCGTTGTTACGGAGAGTCGCTATGGCTACACCTTC.